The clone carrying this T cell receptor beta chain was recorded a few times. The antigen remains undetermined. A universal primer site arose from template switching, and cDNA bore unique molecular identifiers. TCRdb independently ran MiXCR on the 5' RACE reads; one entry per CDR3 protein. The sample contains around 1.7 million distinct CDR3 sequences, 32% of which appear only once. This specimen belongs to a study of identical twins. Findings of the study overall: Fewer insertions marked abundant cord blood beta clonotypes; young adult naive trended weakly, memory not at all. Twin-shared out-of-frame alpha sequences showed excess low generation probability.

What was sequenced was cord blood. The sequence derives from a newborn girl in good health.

Written as DNA, the CDR3 is TGTGCCAGCAGGGTCGGGTTTTGGAACACTGAAGCTTTCTTT. Translated, it gives CASRVGFWNTEAFF. This rearrangement joins TRBV6-2 or TRBV6-3 to TRBJ1-1, with D hard to call. The ends were cut back, 6 bases at V and 1 base at J, with 12 bases in the middle. This CDR3 is 14 amino acids long. Germline V lookup: CDR1 MNHEY, CDR2 SVGEGT.